A single sample gave rise to the 26 T cell receptor beta chains below, sequenced in a study of glioma-infiltrating T cells after dendritic cell vaccination. Produced via immunoSEQ multiplex PCR; TCRdb's table is partial and in-frame only. The profile covers 85,000 to 95,000 clones, with 70% to 90% appearing a single time and 15% to 18% taken by the ten largest. Sequenced here: blood, sampled before dendritic cell vaccination. Receptors were obtained from a human donor with glioblastoma.

This chain uses TRBV5-1 with TRBJ2-1; 11 bases line up with TRBD1. There are 17 residues in the CDR3. CDR1 is SGHRS, CDR2 YFSETQ, per germline. V dropped 7 bases and J dropped 9; count of bases not matched to a gene: 18. CDR3 loop: CASEGTGGTGGASEQFF. The CDR3 DNA reads as TGCGCCAGCGAGGGGACAGGGGGAACGGGGGGGGCCAGTGAGCAGTTCTTC.

The chain is built from TRBV7-2 and TRBJ1-5, with 9 bases fitting TRBD1. V dropped 5 bases and J dropped 0; count of bases not matched to a gene: 2. The CDR3 loop spans 15 amino acids. Germline loops: CDR1 SGHTA, CDR2 FQGNSA. The CDR3 here is CASSQGQGSNQPQHF. The DNA for the CDR3 is TGTGCCAGCAGCCAGGGACAGGGTAGCAATCAGCCCCAGCATTTT.

The genes are TRBV7-2 and TRBJ2-7; 12 bases are shared with TRBD2. The CDR3 consists of 15 residues. Per the germline V gene, CDR1 is SGHTA and CDR2 is FQGNSA. V lost 6 bases to trimming and J lost 7 bases; unmatched junction nucleotides: 10. In DNA form, the CDR3 reads TGTGCCAGCAGTCGACTAGCGGGGGCCTCTTTGGAGCAGTACTTC. Amino acids: CASSRLAGASLEQYF.

This clone was counted once. This chain joins TRBV19 and TRBJ1-1, with 8 bases that match TRBD1. With 4 bases clipped from V and 1 base from J, the junction kept 8 bases outside the gene matches. Germline CDR1 LNHDA, CDR2 SQIVND (reference sequence). The CDR3 loop spans 16 amino acids. The CDR3 here is CASSNLMDRANTEAFF. For the CDR3, the DNA is TGTGCCAGTAGTAATCTCATGGACAGGGCGAACACTGAAGCTTTCTTT.

The chain has TRBV7-9 and TRBJ2-7; possible D gene TRBD2, 5 bases. CDR1 SEHNR and CDR2 FQNEAQ come from the germline V gene (reference sequence). The CDR3 covers 13 residues. V was shortened by 5 bases and J by 2 bases, with 10 bases between the two germline ends. The CDR3 nucleotides read TGTGCCAGCAGCCCCACCGGGGCCTACGAGCAGTACTTC. This gives the protein CASSPTGAYEQYF.

J is TRBJ2-2 and V is TRBV7-7; 7 nucleotides match TRBD1. Germline CDR1 SSHAT, CDR2 FNYEAQ (reference sequence). The CDR3 has 14 amino acids. After removal of 8 bases from V and 0 bases from J, the junction contained 3 bases not matched to a gene. CDR3 in amino acids: CASRQGPNTGELFF. The CDR3 DNA reads as TGTGCCAGCCGACAGGGCCCGAACACCGGGGAGCTGTTTTTT. The entire variable domain, with the rest obtained from reference TRBV7-7 and TRBJ2-2, is as follows: GAGVSQSPRYKVTKRGQDVTLRCDPISSHATLYWYQQALGQGPEFLTYFNYEAQPDKSGLPSDRFSAERPEGSISTLTIQRTEQRDSAMYRCASRQGPNTGELFFGEGSRLTVL.

This chain connects TRBV29-1 to TRBJ2-1, with TRBD2 matching 9 bases. Germline loops: CDR1 SQVTM, CDR2 ANQGSEA. The CDR3 consists of 15 residues. V lost 7 bases, J lost 7 bases, and 14 bases stayed unmatched. In DNA form, the CDR3 reads TGCAGCGCGGCGACTAGCGGTCTGGGTAGGAATGAGCAGTTCTTC. Residues: CSAATSGLGRNEQFF.

DNA of the CDR3: TGTGCCAGCAGCCCTAGCGGGAGCAGCTCCTACAATGAGCAGTTCTTC. This encodes CASSPSGSSSYNEQFF. The chain couples TRBV9 to TRBJ2-1, with 10 nucleotides matching TRBD2. Germline CDR1 SGDLS, CDR2 YYNGEE. The CDR3 contains 16 residues. J gave up 0 bases and V 4 bases, and 4 bases lay outside the gene matches.

V gene TRBV6-1 combines with J gene TRBJ1-5; 7 positions match TRBD1. Germline V gene lookup returns CDR1 MNHNS and CDR2 SASEGT. The CDR3 contains 14 residues. The V segment lost 3 bases and the J segment 6 bases; nucleotides outside the gene matches: 5. DNA of the CDR3: TGTGCCAGCAGTGATAAGACAGGGACTCAGCCCCAGCATTTT. Protein: CASSDKTGTQPQHF.

V is TRBV5-6 and J is TRBJ1-2; a weak D match, TRBD1 (5 bases). This CDR3 has 13 residues. V was trimmed by 0 bases and J by 8 bases, leaving 11 bases between them. The germline V gene encodes CDR1 SGHDT and CDR2 YYEEEE. The CDR3 here is CASSLVGGTGYTF. The CDR3 nucleotides read TGTGCCAGCAGCTTGGTTGGAGGGACCGGCTACACCTTC.

The genes are TRBV6-6 and TRBJ2-3, with a possible D match to TRBD1 (5 bases). The CDR3 has 15 residues. Trimming removed 2 bases at V and 5 bases at J, with 14 bases between. The germline V gene has CDR1 MNHNY and CDR2 SVGAGI (reference sequence). This chain's CDR3 is CASSYAEDQGDTQYF. The DNA of the CDR3 is TGTGCCAGCAGTTACGCCGAGGATCAGGGAGATACGCAGTATTTT.

J is TRBJ2-7 and V is TRBV5-1, with TRBD1 as a possible D gene (5 bases). The CDR3 runs 15 residues. With 4 bases removed from V and 2 bases from J, the gap between germline ends came to 16 bases. CDR1 is SGHRS, CDR2 YFSETQ, per germline. The CDR3 loop reads CASSQDSPGAYEQYF. CDR3 in DNA: TGCGCCAGCAGCCAAGACAGCCCTGGGGCCTACGAGCAGTACTTC.

DNA for the CDR3: TGTGCCAGCAGCCGATCGCTGGGACTAGCGGACAATGAGCAGTTCTTC. Its translation is CASSRSLGLADNEQFF. V gene TRBV7-3 combines with J gene TRBJ2-1, with 11 bases that match TRBD2. Germline values: CDR1 SGHTA, CDR2 FQGTGA. J gave up 5 bases and V 5 bases, and 8 bases lay outside the gene matches. CDR3 length: 16 residues.

The gene calls are TRBV5-1 and TRBJ2-1, with TRBD1 matching over 8 bases. CDR3 size: 16 residues. The germline CDR1 and CDR2 sequences are SGHRS and YFSETQ. V lost 0 bases and J lost 5; bases outside the gene matches: 7. This chain's CDR3 is CASSLAVGQGNNEQFF. CDR3 DNA: TGCGCCAGCAGCTTGGCCGTAGGACAGGGAAACAATGAGCAGTTCTTC.

This chain links TRBV18 with TRBJ2-5; tentative D call: TRBD2 (5 bases). Looked up from germline, CDR1 is KGHSH and CDR2 is LQKENI. The CDR3 consists of 14 residues. V lost 1 base, J lost 2 bases, and 8 bases lay in between. CDR3 sequence: CASSPLVAQETQYF. The CDR3 nucleotides read TGTGCCAGCTCACCACTGGTAGCGCAAGAGACCCAGTACTTC. Filled out from reference TRBV18 and TRBJ2-5, the complete variable domain reads NAGVMQNPRHLVRRRGQEARLRCSPMKGHSHVYWYRQLPEEGLKFMVYLQKENIIDESGMPKERFSAEFPKEGPSILRIQQVVRGDSAAYFCASSPLVAQETQYFGPGTRLLVL.

The chain is built from TRBV6-5 and TRBJ2-5, with TRBD2 as a possible D gene (7 bases). With 10 bases removed from V and 5 bases from J, the gap between germline ends came to 20 bases. The CDR3 is 14 amino acids. Per germline, CDR1 MNHEY and CDR2 SVGAGI. The CDR3 is CATRPSGGGETQYF. The CDR3 DNA follows: TGTGCCACGCGACCTAGCGGAGGGGGGGAGACCCAGTACTTC.

The V and J genes are TRBV25-1 and TRBJ2-3, with 7 bases that match TRBD2. In germline, CDR1 is MGHDK, CDR2 SYGVNS. After removal of 6 bases from V and 0 bases from J, the junction contained 3 bases not matched to a gene. CDR3 length: 14 amino acids. CDR3 coding DNA: TGTGCCAGCAGCGATAGCGGGAGCACAGATACGCAGTATTTT. Residues: CASSDSGSTDTQYF. Full variable domain (outside the CDR3, taken from reference TRBV25-1 and TRBJ2-3): EADIYQTPRYLVIGTGKKITLECSQTMGHDKMYWYQQDPGMELHLIHYSYGVNSTEKGDLSSESTVSRIRTEHFPLTLESARPSHTSQYLCASSDSGSTDTQYFGPGTRLTVL.

The chain is built from TRBV21-1 and TRBJ2-7; whether TRBD1, the table's D call, matches the DNA was not checked. TRBV21-1 has pseudogene status. The CDR3 spans 12 residues. The CDR3 sequence: CASSKGPYEQYF. The CDR3 bases are TGTGCCAGCAGCAAAGGGCCCTACGAGCAGTACTTC.

The chain employs TRBV15 and TRBJ2-3; 9 nucleotides agree with TRBD1. The ends lost 1 base at V and 8 bases at J; junction bases unmatched: 16. The germline V gene has CDR1 LNHNV and CDR2 YYDKDF (reference sequence). CDR3 length: 18 amino acids. The chain's CDR3 is CATSRGRDRDFFSGTQYF. The CDR3 nucleotides read TGTGCCACCAGCAGAGGCCGGGACAGGGACTTTTTTTCAGGTACGCAGTATTTT.

CDR3 nucleotides: TGTGCCAGCAGTCCAGGGGCCCGAAACGCCGATGAGCAGTTCTTC. Amino acid sequence: CASSPGARNADEQFF. The genes are TRBV27 and TRBJ2-1, with D perhaps matching TRBD1 (6 bases). This CDR3 has 15 amino acids. Trimming cost V 5 bases and J 8 bases, with 19 bases left between them. The germline V gene has CDR1 MNHEY and CDR2 SMNVEV (reference sequence).

Remarks on this clone: A junction end diverges from the germline sequence, so it may reflect a read error. Distinct nucleotide sequences in the sample also encode this CDR3. This chain joins TRBV11-3 and TRBJ2-1; 10 positions agree with TRBD2. This CDR3 has 16 residues. Germline assignment: CDR1 SGHNT and CDR2 YENEEA. The CDR3 loop is CASSLGAGGPLNEQFF. The CDR3, as DNA: TGTGCCAGCAGTTTAGGAGCGGGAGGGCCCTTGAATGAGCAGTTCTTC.

The chain uses TRBV10-3 and TRBJ1-1; D unresolved. CDR3 length: 14 residues. Trimming took off 0 bases at V and 2 bases at J, with 7 bases between the two ends. The V gene's germline CDR1 is ENHRY and CDR2 SYGVKD. CDR3 coding DNA: TGTGCCATCAGTGAGTCGCGGGGAAACACTGAAGCTTTCTTT. Its translation is CAISESRGNTEAFF.

This clone showed up just a few times. The chain has TRBV7-8 and TRBJ2-2; 8 nucleotides agree with TRBD1. V shed 5 bases, J shed 5 bases, and the junction held 1 base outside the gene matches. Looked up from germline, CDR1 is SGHVS and CDR2 is FQNEAQ. The CDR3 runs 13 residues. The CDR3 nucleotides are TGTGCCAGCAGCGACAGGGGTACCGGGGAGCTGTTTTTT. The encoded protein is CASSDRGTGELFF. Complete variable domain (other parts from reference TRBV7-8 and TRBJ2-2): GAGVSQSPRYKVAKRGQDVALRCDPISGHVSLFWYQQALGQGPEFLTYFQNEAQLDKSGLPSDRFFAERPEGSVSTLKIQRTQQEDSAVYLCASSDRGTGELFFGEGSRLTVL.

The chain recombines TRBV4-1 with TRBJ2-7; D is possibly TRBD2 (6 bases). In germline, CDR1 is MGHRA, CDR2 YSYEKL. This CDR3 contains 15 residues. Trimming left V 1 base short and J 0 bases short, with 10 bases between. This chain's CDR3 is CASSQAGVVSYEQYF. CDR3 sequence (DNA): TGCGCCAGCAGCCAAGCGGGAGTAGTCTCCTACGAGCAGTACTTC.

This clone showed up just a few times. The V gene is TRBV6-5, the J gene TRBJ1-2; 9 nucleotides match TRBD1. Per the germline V gene, CDR1 is MNHEY and CDR2 is SVGAGI. With 6 bases clipped from V and 1 base from J, the junction kept 6 bases outside the gene matches. The CDR3 extends over 15 amino acids. Here the CDR3 DNA reads TGTGCCAGCAGGCCTCCGGGACAGGGTAACTATGGCTACACCTTC. Residues: CASRPPGQGNYGYTF.

This chain links TRBV29-1 with TRBJ2-7, with D possibly being TRBD1 (6 bases). There are 12 residues in the CDR3. CDR1 and CDR2 from the germline V gene are SQVTM and ANQGSEA. Between the trimmed V and J ends, which lost 6 bases and 6 bases, there was a span of 15 bases. In DNA form, the CDR3 reads TGCAGCGTCGTTACAGGGTCTTCCGAGCAGTACTTC. It specifies CSVVTGSSEQYF.